The entry below gives a single TCR beta chain sequence along with its context. In the study's own analysis: From reference gene primer amplification, estimates of nucleated cell counts were derived. Using immunoSEQ multiplex PCR, the repertoire was profiled, and TCRdb retains in-frame clones only, with some absent. V and J calls and clone size are copied from that table; D and trimming were computed from the DNA. The table records over 35,000 clones, more than 75% of them present only once. The data stem from a study of blood T cell repertoires in COVID-19. Study information: Some COVID-19 samples were acute and others convalescent; all came from the United States, Italy and Spain. PBMCs, B-cell-depleted T cells, or T cells provided the cDNA or gDNA that made up the material.

Germline loops: CDR1 SQVTM, CDR2 ANQGSEA. The germline V and J ends were trimmed by 3 bases and 4 bases, with 8 bases remaining between them. This CDR3 is 12 amino acids long. The chain employs TRBV29-1 and TRBJ2-3, with D perhaps matching TRBD1 (5 bases). The clonotype was recovered from a man aged 70-80 years with active COVID-19. Sample: peripheral blood. As DNA, the CDR3 is TGCAGCGTTGAGCAGGGCCCAGATACGCAGTATTTT. This codes for CSVEQGPDTQYF.